What follows are 10 T cell receptor beta chains derived from one specimen sequenced in a study of technical replicates of blood from a few donors. Repertoires were generated with immunoSEQ multiplex PCR, while TCRdb's copy carries only in-frame clones and drops some. This sample has just over 95,000 clones; nearly 97% occur once, and the top ten carry less than 0.25%. Sequencing was carried out using T cells isolated from PBMCs. Receptors were obtained from a human donor in good health.

The gene calls are TRBV14 and TRBJ2-5; D ambiguous. V lost 4 bases, J lost 4 bases, and 7 bases lay in between. Germline CDR1 reads SGHDN; CDR2 reads FVKESK. CDR3 length equals 12 residues. CDR3 in amino acids: CASSLPGETQYF. CDR3 DNA: TGTGCCAGCAGCCTGCCGGGAGAGACCCAGTACTTC.

The gene calls are TRBV18 and TRBJ2-7; the D is unclear. The length of the CDR3 is 14 residues. Germline V gene data show CDR1 as KGHSH and CDR2 as LQKENI. Trimming shortened V by 0 bases and J by 0 bases, and 6 bases separated the two germline ends. CDR3 loop: CASSPPRSSYEQYF. CDR3 bases: TGTGCCAGCTCACCACCGAGAAGCTCCTACGAGCAGTACTTC.

The chain employs TRBV2 and TRBJ2-7; a possible D gene is TRBD1 (5 bases). Trimming stripped 3 bases from V and 1 base from J, with 7 bases between. The CDR3 is 13 residues long. Germline-derived CDR1 and CDR2 are SNHLY and FYNNEI. The CDR3 protein is CASSDPGSYEQYF. DNA of the CDR3: TGTGCCAGCAGTGATCCAGGGTCCTACGAGCAGTACTTC.

CDR3: CASAGSRNTGELFF. The DNA of the CDR3 is TGTGCCAGCGCGGGCTCAAGAAACACCGGGGAGCTGTTTTTT. The V gene is TRBV28, the J gene TRBJ2-2; possibly TRBD2 for D (5 bases). V lost 8 bases to trimming and J lost 2 bases, with 12 bases between them. The length of the CDR3 is 14 residues. Germline lookup yields CDR1 MDHEN and CDR2 SYDVKM.

This sequence joins TRBV28 and TRBJ2-7; D remains unclear. Trimming took 4 bases from V and 4 from J, leaving 5 bases between them. Germline loops: CDR1 MDHEN, CDR2 SYDVKM. This CDR3 has 11 residues. The CDR3 bases are TGTGCCAGCAGTTCAGGTTACGAGCAGTACTTC. It yields the protein CASSSGYEQYF.

This chain connects TRBV4-1 to TRBJ1-2, with 7 bases that match TRBD1. Germline V gene sequence: CDR1 MGHRA, CDR2 YSYEKL. The CDR3 totals 14 residues. With V trimmed by 4 bases and J by 6 bases, 8 bases remained unmatched. CDR3 sequence (DNA): TGCGCCAGCAGCCCCCAAACAGGGGTCAATGGCTACACCTTC. It yields the protein CASSPQTGVNGYTF.

The chain couples TRBV11-3 to TRBJ2-5; D is undetermined. Trimming pared 0 bases from V and 4 bases from J, leaving 6 bases between. The CDR3 is 13 amino acids. The germline V gene has CDR1 SGHNT and CDR2 YENEEA. The CDR3: CASSLDNLETQYF. The CDR3 DNA sequence: TGTGCCAGCAGCTTAGATAATTTAGAGACCCAGTACTTC. The entire variable domain, with the rest obtained from reference TRBV11-3 and TRBJ2-5, is as follows: EAGVVQSPRYKIIEKKQPVAFWCNPISGHNTLYWYLQNLGQGPELLIRYENEEAVDDSQLPKDRFSAERLKGVDSTLKIQPAELGDSAVYLCASSLDNLETQYFGPGTRLLVL.

The chain employs TRBV6-5 and TRBJ2-7; D is perhaps TRBD2 (5 bases). Germline V gives CDR1 MNHEY, CDR2 SVGAGI. The CDR3 is 13 residues long. Trimming shortened V by 2 bases and J by 3 bases, and 8 bases separated the two germline ends. Written as DNA, the CDR3 is TGTGCCAGCAGTTACCGGACTGGCTACGAGCAGTACTTC. Encoded protein: CASSYRTGYEQYF.

V is TRBV4-1 and J is TRBJ2-1; the D gene is possibly TRBD1 (6 bases). Trimming pared 0 bases from V and 2 bases from J, leaving 11 bases between. CDR1 is MGHRA and CDR2 is YSYEKL in the germline V gene. This CDR3 is 16 amino acids long. The CDR3 loop reads CASSQDLRGTYNEQFF. The CDR3 DNA reads as TGCGCCAGCAGCCAAGATCTCAGGGGAACCTACAATGAGCAGTTCTTC.

The chain recombines TRBV5-1 with TRBJ1-1; D is possibly TRBD1 (6 bases). Trimming pared 6 bases from V and 0 bases from J, leaving 12 bases between. CDR1 and CDR2 from the germline V gene are SGHRS and YFSETQ. There are 14 residues in the CDR3. The CDR3 coding sequence is TGCGCCAGCACCTCGGGGACACTGAACACTGAAGCTTTCTTT. Residues: CASTSGTLNTEAFF.